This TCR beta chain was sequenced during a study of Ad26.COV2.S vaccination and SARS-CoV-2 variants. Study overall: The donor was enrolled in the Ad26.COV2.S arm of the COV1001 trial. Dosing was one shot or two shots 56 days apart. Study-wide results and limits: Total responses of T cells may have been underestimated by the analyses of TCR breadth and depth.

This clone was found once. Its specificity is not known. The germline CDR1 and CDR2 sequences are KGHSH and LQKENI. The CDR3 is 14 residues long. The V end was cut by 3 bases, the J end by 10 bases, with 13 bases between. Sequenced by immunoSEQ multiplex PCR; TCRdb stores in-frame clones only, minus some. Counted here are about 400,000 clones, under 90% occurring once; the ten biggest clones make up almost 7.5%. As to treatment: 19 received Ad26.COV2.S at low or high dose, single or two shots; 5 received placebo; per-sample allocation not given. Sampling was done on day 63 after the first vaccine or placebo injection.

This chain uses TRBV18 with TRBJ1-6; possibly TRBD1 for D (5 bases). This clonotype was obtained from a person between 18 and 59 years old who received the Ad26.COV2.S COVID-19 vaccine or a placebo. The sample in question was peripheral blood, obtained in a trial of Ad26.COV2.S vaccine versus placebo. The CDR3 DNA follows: TGTGCCAGCTCACCTTCGCCCGGGGACTCACCCCTCCACTTT. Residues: CASSPSPGDSPLHF.